This T cell receptor beta chain appears in the sequencing data of a study of T-cell memory formation after mild COVID-19. On the study more broadly: In these data, TCR clusters were largely donor specific.

Each CDR3 protein gets one entry after TCRdb re-called the 5' RACE reads with MiXCR. The top ten hold about a fifth of the sample, which has under 550,000 distinct CDR3 sequences, 18% seen once. The CDR3 extends over 15 amino acids. V was pared by 2 bases and J by 4 bases, with 5 bases of the junction left unmatched. Germline CDR1 is SGHRS and CDR2 is YFSETQ. This clonotype has just a few counts. V is TRBV5-1 and J is TRBJ2-2, with 7 bases lining up with TRBD2. The sample comprised PBMCs or a T cell subset sorted from them (not recorded which). The sequence derives from a young man who had mild COVID-19 (a few samples of this study predate the infection). Cell type and time point are not known. The CDR3 region has the DNA TGCGCCAGCAGCTTCATGACTAGCACCACCGGGGAGCTGTTTTTT. As protein: CASSFMTSTTGELFF.